This T cell receptor (beta chain) appears in the sequencing data of a study of cytomegalovirus exposure and HLA in healthy donors. Study results and caveats: Follow-up analysis later connected one missense variant in DCLRE1C with trimming of TCR beta V- and J-genes. Exclusion as indistinguishable affected some V segments, including TRBV6-2 and TRBV6-3.

This clone was seen once. Its specificity is unknown. Trimming removed 4 bases from V and 8 bases from J, with 21 bases in between. The CDR3 consists of 16 residues. Per germline, CDR1 SGHTA and CDR2 FQGTGA. Primers for the PCR totalled 60 Vbeta and 13 Jbeta. Authors' analysis steps: Among the unique TCR beta chains that a later analysis counted, about 79 million in all, roughly 10 million were shared. The assay was immunoSEQ multiplex PCR, and TCRdb's table has in-frame clones only and misses some. V and J calls and clone size come straight from that table; D and trimming were deduced from the DNA. Among approximately 140,000 clones listed, approximately 73% were seen once.

The chain recombines TRBV7-3 with TRBJ2-1, with a weak D call TRBD2 (6 bases). This clonotype originated in a woman aged 40 to 50 in good health and CMV-seronegative. Sequenced sample: PBMCs. Here the CDR3 DNA reads TGTGCCAGCAGCTCAGGCCTGGCGGGGCCGCTGGATGAGCAGTTCTTC. Translating it yields CASSSGLAGPLDEQFF.